This TCR beta chain was sequenced for a study of T cell responses to AZD1222 COVID-19 vaccine. General study points: Sampling that yielded the repertoires occurred only after the peak T cell response.

Repertoires were generated with immunoSEQ multiplex PCR, while TCRdb's copy carries only in-frame clones and drops some. This repertoire shows roughly 120,000 clones, approximately 90% found once; its top ten account for approximately 6.5%. Notes on this clone: Its antigen is not identified.

Second-dose groups at about 4 or about 12 weeks were pooled. The CDR3 consists of 12 residues. Germline V gene lookup returns CDR1 SNHLY and CDR2 FYNNEI. V lost 7 bases to trimming and J lost 3 bases, with 7 bases between them. This receptor was taken from an adult who received the AZD1222 COVID-19 vaccine. Sequenced material: peripheral blood, taken 28 days after the second AZD1222 dose. The V gene is TRBV2, the J gene TRBJ1-3; D remains ambiguous. The DNA of the CDR3 is TGTGCCAGCAAAGCTGATGGAAACACCATATATTTT. Amino acid sequence: CASKADGNTIYF.